The 7 T cell receptor beta chains presented below share a single source sample, sequenced in a study of immune evolution from preneoplasia to lung adenocarcinoma. Only in-frame clones appear in the TCRdb table, and some are missing; sequencing was by immunoSEQ multiplex PCR. The profile shows 35,000 to 40,000 clones, roughly 74% of them singletons. Sequencing was performed on FFPE invasive lung adenocarcinoma tissue. The receptors come from a person in their sixties or seventies with lung adenocarcinoma.

The chain is built from TRBV20-1 and TRBJ1-2, with D hard to call. Germline V gene lookup returns CDR1 DFQATT and CDR2 SNEGSKA (reference sequence). This CDR3 is built from 11 residues. V lost 2 bases and J 12 bases, leaving 13 bases between the germline ends. The CDR3 DNA sequence: TGCAGTGCTAGAAAAACTTGGGGTCACACCTTC. Translation: CSARKTWGHTF.

This clone was seen just once. The chain carries TRBV30 and TRBJ1-4; D is perhaps TRBD1 (6 bases). Germline CDR1 and CDR2: GTSNPN and SVGIG (reference sequence). Trimming removed 5 bases at V and 0 bases at J, with 19 bases between. The CDR3 length is 17 residues. This CDR3 is CAWARGGLGATNEKLFF. In nucleotides, the CDR3 is TGTGCCTGGGCCCGGGGGGGGCTGGGGGCAACTAATGAAAAACTGTTTTTT. Using reference TRBV30 and TRBJ1-4 for the parts outside the CDR3, the full variable domain is SQTIHQWPATLVQPVGSPLSLECTVEGTSNPNLYWYRQAAGRGLQLLFYSVGIGQISSEVPQNLSASRPQDRQFILSSKKLLLSDSGFYLCAWARGGLGATNEKLFFGSGTQLSVL.

The chain uses TRBV6-1 and TRBJ2-7, with D perhaps TRBD1 (5 bases). The germline V gene has CDR1 MNHNS and CDR2 SASEGT. V was pared by 6 bases and J by 6 bases, with 12 bases between. The CDR3 has 12 amino acids. The CDR3 DNA sequence: TGTGCCAGCAGGGGCGTGGGGCTCGAGCAGTACTTC. This translates into CASRGVGLEQYF.

CDR3 residues: CSVVAWGNTEAFF. CDR3 bases: TGCAGCGTTGTAGCTTGGGGGAACACTGAAGCTTTCTTT. This chain links TRBV29-1 with TRBJ1-1, with D unclear. The CDR3 length is 13 residues. Germline CDR1 SQVTM, CDR2 ANQGSEA. V shed 4 bases and J shed 1 base, with 10 bases lying between them.

This clone was detected a few times. The chain joins TRBV2 to TRBJ1-1, with D hard to call. The CDR3 extends over 11 amino acids. Germline values: CDR1 SNHLY, CDR2 FYNNEI. V lost 2 bases to trimming and J lost 5 bases, with 3 bases between them. The CDR3 is CASSEITEAFF. CDR3 sequence (DNA): TGTGCCAGCAGTGAAATTACTGAAGCTTTCTTT.

V usage is TRBV7-8 and J usage is TRBJ1-4; possible D gene TRBD1, 6 bases. The germline V gene has CDR1 SGHVS and CDR2 FQNEAQ. Trimming took 1 base from V and 6 from J, leaving 15 bases between them. This CDR3 region has 16 residues. The CDR3 bases are TGTGCCAGCAGCTTAGGGATTCGACAGGCGCATGAAAAACTGTTTTTT. Amino acid sequence: CASSLGIRQAHEKLFF.

This chain joins TRBV16 and TRBJ1-1; D possibly corresponds to TRBD1 (5 bases). The CDR3 extends over 14 amino acids. Per germline, CDR1 KGHSY and CDR2 FQNENV. V was cut by 0 bases and J by 6 bases, with 11 bases left in between. CDR3 nucleotides: TGTGCCAGCAGCCAATCTGGGGGGGTCTCTGAAGCTTTCTTT. It specifies CASSQSGGVSEAFF.